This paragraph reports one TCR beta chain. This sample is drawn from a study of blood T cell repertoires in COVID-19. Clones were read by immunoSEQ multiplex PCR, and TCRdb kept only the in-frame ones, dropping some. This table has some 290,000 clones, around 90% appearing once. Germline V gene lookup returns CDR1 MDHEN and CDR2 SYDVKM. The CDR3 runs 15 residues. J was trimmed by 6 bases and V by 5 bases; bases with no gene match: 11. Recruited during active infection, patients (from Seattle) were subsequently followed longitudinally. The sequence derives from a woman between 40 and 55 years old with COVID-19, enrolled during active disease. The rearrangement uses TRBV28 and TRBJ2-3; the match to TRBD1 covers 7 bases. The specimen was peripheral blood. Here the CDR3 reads CASSAPGTELDTQYF. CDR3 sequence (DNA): TGTGCCAGCAGTGCTCCGGGGACAGAACTGGATACGCAGTATTTT.